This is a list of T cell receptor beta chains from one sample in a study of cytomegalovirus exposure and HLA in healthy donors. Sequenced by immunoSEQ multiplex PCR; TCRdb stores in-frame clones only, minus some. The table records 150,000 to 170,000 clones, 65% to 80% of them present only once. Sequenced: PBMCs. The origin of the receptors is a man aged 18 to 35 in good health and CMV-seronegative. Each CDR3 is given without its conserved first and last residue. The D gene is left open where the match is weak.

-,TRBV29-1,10,SVQLGARDKS
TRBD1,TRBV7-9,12,ASSPQGGRETQY
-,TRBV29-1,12,SVLPRGSSGELF
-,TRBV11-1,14,ASSLEGGASYNEQF
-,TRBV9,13,ASSAWAGDTDTQY
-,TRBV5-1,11,ASSLRVGDTQY
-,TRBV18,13,ASSPSGHPNQPQH
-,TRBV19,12,ASSMRGNTGELF
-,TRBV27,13,ASSLFSAFTDTQY
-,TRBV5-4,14,ASSLGSASSTDTQY
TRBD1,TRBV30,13,AWSAGTGFNEKLF
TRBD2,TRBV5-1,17,ASSLILSSAGADTDTQY
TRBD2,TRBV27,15,ASSFSIIAGGTDTQY
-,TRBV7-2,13,ASSYDGVANYGYT
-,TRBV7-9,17,SSSLDQDSSHSYNSPLH
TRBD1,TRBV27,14,ASINSGTVGPYEQY
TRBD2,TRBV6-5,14,ASSYSPSGGAYEQY
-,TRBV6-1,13,ASSELSQGRYEQY
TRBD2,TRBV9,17,ASSVEPLGSGSSYNEQF
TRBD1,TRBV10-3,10,ATGQGADTQY
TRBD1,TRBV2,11,ASNDRVIEKLF
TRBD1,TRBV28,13,ASSLRRQGGTEAF